What follows are 11 T cell receptor beta chains derived from one specimen sequenced in a study of CXCR3-negative and CXCR3-positive naive CD8 T cells. The authors prepared UMI-labeled TRB cDNA libraries by 5' RACE. TCRdb re-called the 5' RACE reads and catalogs CDR3 proteins one per entry, DNA excluded. Here the sample table reports about 38,000 distinct CDR3 sequences. Sequencing was done on a sample of memory CD8+ T cells from blood. The receptors stem from a human donor in good health. Some clones in this sample may be carry-over from other donors' samples.

This rearrangement joins TRBV28 to TRBJ2-5; TCRdb gives TRBD2 as the D gene, but with no DNA this cannot be confirmed. Germline V lookup: CDR1 MDHEN, CDR2 SYDVKM. The CDR3 is 19 amino acids. The CDR3: CASSSRTSGRTPGMETQYF.

J is TRBJ1-2 and V is TRBV12-3 or TRBV12-4; TCRdb's D gene call, TRBD1, goes unchecked for lack of DNA. The CDR3 contains 14 residues. The chain's CDR3 is CASSLTGPNYGYTF.

This chain links TRBV28 with TRBJ2-5; checking the TCRdb D call of TRBD2 is not possible without DNA. This CDR3 is built from 12 residues. Germline CDR1 reads MDHEN; CDR2 reads SYDVKM. The CDR3 here is CACHRGVETQYF.

V and J are TRBV6-5 and TRBJ2-1; no DNA is available, so the TRBD1 call from TCRdb remains unchecked. CDR1 is MNHEY, CDR2 SVGAGI, per germline. The CDR3 sequence is 16 residues long. Here the CDR3 reads CASSYSIDSGGNEQFF.

The chain carries TRBV7-9 and TRBJ1-6; the D call from TCRdb, TRBD1, cannot be confirmed without DNA. CDR3 length equals 15 residues. Germline CDR1 SEHNR, CDR2 FQNEAQ (reference sequence). CDR3 residues: CASSRYGTGDSPLHF.

V is TRBV11-3 and J is TRBJ2-1; TCRdb names TRBD1, which stays unverified in the absence of DNA. The CDR3 has 12 residues. Germline V gene lookup returns CDR1 SGHNT and CDR2 YENEEA. The CDR3 loop reads CASKGVGNEQFF.

The chain has TRBV24-1 and TRBJ2-2; TCRdb designates TRBD2, a call that cannot be tested without DNA. Germline-derived CDR1 and CDR2 are KGHDR and SFDVKD. The CDR3 runs 13 residues. The CDR3 loop reads CATSDFGGGELFF.

This chain uses TRBV7-9 with TRBJ2-5; TCRdb gives TRBD1 as the D gene, but with no DNA this cannot be confirmed. The germline V gene encodes CDR1 SEHNR and CDR2 FQNEAQ (reference sequence). This CDR3 contains 17 residues. CDR3 protein: CASSSSAVKRGAETQYF.

V gene TRBV28 combines with J gene TRBJ2-2; TCRdb picks TRBD1, but there is no DNA to check that call. The CDR3 contains 15 residues. Germline V gene data show CDR1 as MDHEN and CDR2 as SYDVKM. CDR3: CASSAPEVRAGELFF. Using reference TRBV28 and TRBJ2-2 for the parts outside the CDR3, the full variable domain is DVKVTQSSRYLVKRTGEKVFLECVQDMDHENMFWYRQDPGLGLRLIYFSYDVKMKEKGDIPEGYSVSREKKERFSLILESASTNQTSMYLCASSAPEVRAGELFFGEGSRLTVL.

This CDR3 reads CASSYGRNSYEQYF. The chain employs TRBV6-2 or TRBV6-3 and TRBJ2-7. The length of the CDR3 is 14 residues. The germline V gene encodes CDR1 MNHEY and CDR2 SVGEGT.

The chain uses TRBV6-4 and TRBJ2-1; TCRdb designates TRBD2, a call that cannot be tested without DNA. This CDR3 has 18 residues. Germline V gene sequence: CDR1 MRHNA, CDR2 SNTAGT. Here the CDR3 reads CASSDSIGLAGGHNEQFF.